The following is a TCR beta chain sequence with its context. The authors' processing: Reference gene primer amplification gave nucleated cell count estimates. Here immunoSEQ multiplex PCR was the method, and the copy in TCRdb shows in-frame clones only, minus some. Clone size and V and J calls were adopted from that table, with D and trimming inferred from the DNA. The sample has around 89,000 clones; 80% to 90% are singletons. The source of the sample is a study of blood T cell repertoires in COVID-19. Input material: peripheral blood. The source of this sequence is a man aged 45 to 65 with acute or convalescent COVID-19.

Here the CDR3 DNA reads TGTGCCAGCAGCACCAGGGGCTCTGGAAACACCATATATTTT. Amino acids: CASSTRGSGNTIYF. The chain links TRBV6-5 to TRBJ1-3, with D perhaps TRBD1 (6 bases). V lost 6 bases and J lost 0, with 9 bases in between. Germline assignment: CDR1 MNHEY and CDR2 SVGAGI. This CDR3 region has 14 residues.